The next 19 T cell receptor beta chains were all read from a single sample in a study of response to subunit inactivated influenza vaccine (dated by TCRdb to about 2018). The library was obtained by RT-PCR. Instrument used: Illumina HiSeq 2500. The public reads were reanalyzed by TCRdb: fastp trimming at Q25, MiXCR alignment, in-frame beta chains only. Every distinct CDR3 protein forms one entry, paired with its most common genes and DNA. The table for this sample lists some 500,000 distinct CDR3 sequences; about 15% of them were counted only once. The ten largest clones capture approximately 3% of the sample. The sample in question was CD4+ T cells sorted from PBMCs, obtained around 25 months after vaccination. These receptor sequences come from a man in his fifties or sixties who received an inactivated influenza vaccine. Donor details come from another sample of the same person, matched by shared clones.

This clonotype was observed many times. CDR3 sequence: CASSVDVGRNTEAFF. The DNA of the CDR3 is TGTGCCAGCAGCGTAGATGTAGGGAGGAACACTGAAGCTTTCTTT. The chain employs TRBV9 and TRBJ1-1; D is undetermined. Germline V CDR1 and CDR2: SGDLS, YYNGEE. The V and J ends lost 0 bases and 1 base respectively, with 10 bases between them. The CDR3 has 15 amino acids.

The chain carries TRBV5-1 and TRBJ2-7; TRBD2 might be the D (7 bases). V was clipped by 2 bases and J by 7 bases, with 19 bases between them. The CDR3 contains 15 residues. Germline CDR1 SGHRS, CDR2 YFSETQ. CDR3 residues: CASSFMGGAQREQYF. The DNA for the CDR3 is TGCGCCAGCAGCTTCATGGGGGGGGCTCAAAGGGAGCAGTACTTC.

J is TRBJ2-5 and V is TRBV10-3; 8 nucleotides match TRBD2. V was clipped by 10 bases and J by 1 base; unmatched bases: 8. From germline, CDR1 is ENHRY and CDR2 SYGVKD. This CDR3 is 14 amino acids long. The CDR3 is CATRGGTVQETQYF. CDR3 DNA sequence: TGTGCCACCCGCGGGGGGACTGTCCAAGAGACCCAGTACTTC.

The chain employs TRBV6-1 and TRBJ1-4; D gene uncertain. CDR3 length equals 12 residues. The germline V and J ends were trimmed by 7 bases and 3 bases, with 6 bases remaining between them. Germline V gene sequence: CDR1 MNHNS, CDR2 SASEGT. The CDR3 DNA follows: TGTGCCAGCACCTCATCTAATGAAAAACTGTTTTTT. Its translation: CASTSSNEKLFF.

This chain connects TRBV25-1 to TRBJ2-4, with D perhaps matching TRBD1 (7 bases). The CDR3 runs 15 residues. V was cut by 3 bases and J by 7 bases, with 16 bases left in between. Germline CDR1 and CDR2: MGHDK and SYGVNS. The CDR3 is CASSDSHRGGNIQYF. The CDR3 DNA is TGTGCCAGCAGTGATAGTCACAGGGGAGGTAACATTCAGTACTTC.

The chain joins TRBV2 to TRBJ2-2; D uncertain. Trimming removed 6 bases at V and 4 bases at J, with 9 bases between. This CDR3 spans 13 amino acids. Germline CDR1 and CDR2: SNHLY and FYNNEI. For the CDR3, the DNA is TGTGCCAGCAGCATAGAAGGCACCGGGGAGCTGTTTTTT. It is translated as CASSIEGTGELFF. Drawing the rest from reference TRBV2 and TRBJ2-2, the complete variable domain is EPEVTQTPSHQVTQMGQEVILRCVPISNHLYFYWYRQILGQKVEFLVSFYNNEISEKSEIFDDQFSVERPDGSNFTLKIRSTKLEDSAMYFCASSIEGTGELFFGEGSRLTVL.

This clonotype has a handful of counts. The chain couples TRBV7-2 to TRBJ2-5; 9 positions agree with TRBD2. Germline trimming cut 5 bases from V and 1 base from J; bases unmatched to any gene: 8. CDR1 and CDR2 from the germline V gene are SGHTA and FQGNSA. The CDR3 has 16 residues. The CDR3, as DNA: TGTGCCAGCAGCCGTAAAACTAGCGGGCTCCAAGAGACCCAGTACTTC. The encoded protein is CASSRKTSGLQETQYF. Filled out from reference TRBV7-2 and TRBJ2-5, the complete variable domain reads GAGVSQSPSNKVTEKGKDVELRCDPISGHTALYWYRQSLGQGLEFLIYFQGNSAPDKSGLPSDRFSAERTGGSVSTLTIQRTQQEDSAVYLCASSRKTSGLQETQYFGPGTRLLVL.

Only a few counts were recorded for this clonotype. This chain uses TRBV12-3 or TRBV12-4 with TRBJ2-6, with D tentatively TRBD2 (5 bases). The CDR3 has 16 residues. V was clipped by 3 bases and J by 4 bases, with 13 bases between them. DNA for the CDR3: TGTGCCAGCAGTTTCTCTGCCCGAGGGGGGGCCAACGTCCTGACTTTC. Translating gives CASSFSARGGANVLTF.

The rearrangement joins TRBV10-3 to TRBJ1-3; no clear D gene. Trimming removed 4 bases from V and 0 bases from J, with 7 bases in between. This CDR3 contains 14 residues. Germline V gene sequence: CDR1 ENHRY, CDR2 SYGVKD. The CDR3 coding sequence is TGTGCCATCAGTGTGCAGTTCTCTGGAAACACCATATATTTT. This encodes CAISVQFSGNTIYF.

The chain joins TRBV21-1 to TRBJ2-7; the tabulated D call, TRBD1, remains unverified against the DNA. TRBV21-1 is recorded as a pseudogene. There are 15 residues in the CDR3. The CDR3 bases are TGTGCCAGCAGCAAGTACCGGGACAGGGTTAACGAGCAGTACTTC. The encoded protein is CASSKYRDRVNEQYF.

This rearrangement joins TRBV11-2 to TRBJ2-5; TRBD1 matches 8 bases. The junction had 6 bases not matched to a gene; V was cut back by 2 bases and J by 4 bases. The CDR3 runs 15 residues. The germline V gene has CDR1 SGHAT and CDR2 FQNNGV. As DNA, the CDR3 is TGTGCCAGCAGCTTATCAACAGGGGGGTCAGAGACCCAGTACTTC. Translating gives CASSLSTGGSETQYF.

The V and J genes are TRBV20-1 and TRBJ2-3, with no clear D. The CDR3 extends over 14 amino acids. The germline V gene encodes CDR1 DFQATT and CDR2 SNEGSKA (reference sequence). Trimming took 3 bases from V and 1 from J, leaving 11 bases between them. This CDR3 reads CSASVYVRTDTQYF. DNA of the CDR3: TGCAGTGCTAGCGTGTACGTCCGCACAGATACGCAGTATTTT.

This clonotype showed up many times. For the CDR3, the DNA is TGTGCCAGCAGTCTCCTCAGGGGAGTCTACAATGAGCAGTTCTTC. This codes for CASSLLRGVYNEQFF. The chain joins TRBV27 to TRBJ2-1, with D perhaps TRBD1 (6 bases). Germline CDR1 MNHEY, CDR2 SMNVEV (reference sequence). This CDR3 comprises 15 residues. V lost 5 bases and J 3 bases, leaving 14 bases between the germline ends.

This clonotype was counted only a few times. In DNA, the CDR3 is TGCGCCAGCAGCCCCCGACAGAACACCGGGGAGCTGTTTTTT. It specifies CASSPRQNTGELFF. This rearrangement joins TRBV5-1 to TRBJ2-2; D remains ambiguous. The CDR3 contains 14 residues. Germline CDR1 SGHRS, CDR2 YFSETQ. Trimming cost V 4 bases and J 1 base, with 8 bases left between them.

This clonotype has just a few counts. The V gene is TRBV12-3 or TRBV12-4, the J gene TRBJ2-1; TRBD2 matches at 9 bases. After removal of 1 base from V and 5 bases from J, the junction contained 6 bases not matched to a gene. CDR3 length equals 16 residues. The CDR3 protein is CASSLGGGRGHNEQFF. As DNA, the CDR3 is TGTGCCAGCAGTTTAGGGGGCGGGAGGGGTCACAATGAGCAGTTCTTC.

The chain carries TRBV7-9 and TRBJ2-7; 8 nucleotides align to TRBD2. After removal of 5 bases from V and 5 bases from J, the junction contained 11 bases not matched to a gene. The CDR3 is 15 residues long. The germline CDR1 and CDR2 sequences are SEHNR and FQNEAQ (reference sequence). The chain's CDR3 is CASSLVSGSFHEQYF. CDR3 coding DNA: TGTGCCAGCAGCCTCGTCAGCGGGAGTTTTCACGAGCAGTACTTC.

The sample holds many counts of this clonotype. V is TRBV7-3 and J is TRBJ2-3, with TRBD1 identical over 9 bases. Germline V CDR1 and CDR2: SGHTA, FQGTGA. V lost 8 bases, J lost 5 bases, and 11 bases stayed unmatched. The CDR3 consists of 15 residues. Here the CDR3 DNA reads TGTGCCAGCGCGGTTGGGACAGGGCGAGGAGATACGCAGTATTTT. Encoded protein: CASAVGTGRGDTQYF.

In its sample, this clonotype was seen a few times. The rearrangement uses TRBV12-3 or TRBV12-4 and TRBJ2-5; D perhaps matches TRBD1 (5 bases). The V gene lost 6 bases and the J gene lost 9 bases, with 17 bases spanning the gap. The length of the CDR3 is 13 residues. CDR3 in amino acids: CASRETVGLAQYF. The CDR3 DNA reads as TGTGCCAGCAGGGAGACAGTGGGTCTGGCCCAGTACTTC.

The rearrangement links TRBV4-1 to TRBJ2-1; the D gene could be TRBD1 or TRBD2 (7 bases each). This CDR3 region has 13 residues. Germline CDR1 and CDR2: MGHRA and YSYEKL. The ends were cut back, 7 bases at V and 5 bases at J, with 12 bases in the middle. CDR3 residues: CASTGGAHNEQFF. The CDR3 nucleotides read TGCGCCAGCACAGGGGGGGCCCACAATGAGCAGTTCTTC.